This record covers a single T cell receptor (beta chain). The data originate from a study of post-analysis software for immune sequencing data. Across the study: Recorded subtypes: relapsing-remitting, secondary progressive, progressive-relapsing; some patients unannotated.

Unique molecular identifiers tagged the TCR beta cDNA libraries. MiXCR, applied by TCRdb to the PCR reads, yields one record per CDR3 protein. The repertoire includes 150,000 to 200,000 distinct CDR3 sequences, under 40% of them detected once, and 28% sits in the top ten. Looked up from germline, CDR1 is GTSNPN and CDR2 is SVGIG (reference sequence). V dropped 3 bases and J dropped 3; count of bases not matched to a gene: 4. The CDR3 extends over 15 amino acids. Source: blood, taken after autologous hematopoietic stem cell transplantation. This receptor was obtained from a girl aged 5-17 years with multiple sclerosis. V usage is TRBV30 and J usage is TRBJ1-5; 11 bases match TRBD1. This chain's CDR3 is CAWSGQGAFNQPQHF. Written as DNA, the CDR3 is TGTGCCTGGAGCGGACAGGGGGCGTTCAATCAGCCCCAGCATTTT.